This T cell receptor beta chain was identified during a study of CDR3 diversity in severe acne. TCRdb redid the calling of the PCR reads with MiXCR, one entry per CDR3 protein. Of around 94,000 distinct CDR3 sequences listed, roughly half are singletons. The CDR3 length is 13 residues. From germline, CDR1 is DFQATT and CDR2 SNEGSKA (reference sequence). In regard to this clonotype: This may be a read error: a much more frequent sequence differs by one nucleotide.

The rearrangement links TRBV20-1 to TRBJ1-5, with 9 bases matching TRBD1. This receptor was taken from a male donor with acne. Sequences were obtained from blood. The CDR3 reads CIASGQGRQPQHF. DNA for the CDR3: TGCATTGCTAGCGGACAGGGGCGCCAGCCCCAGCATTTT.